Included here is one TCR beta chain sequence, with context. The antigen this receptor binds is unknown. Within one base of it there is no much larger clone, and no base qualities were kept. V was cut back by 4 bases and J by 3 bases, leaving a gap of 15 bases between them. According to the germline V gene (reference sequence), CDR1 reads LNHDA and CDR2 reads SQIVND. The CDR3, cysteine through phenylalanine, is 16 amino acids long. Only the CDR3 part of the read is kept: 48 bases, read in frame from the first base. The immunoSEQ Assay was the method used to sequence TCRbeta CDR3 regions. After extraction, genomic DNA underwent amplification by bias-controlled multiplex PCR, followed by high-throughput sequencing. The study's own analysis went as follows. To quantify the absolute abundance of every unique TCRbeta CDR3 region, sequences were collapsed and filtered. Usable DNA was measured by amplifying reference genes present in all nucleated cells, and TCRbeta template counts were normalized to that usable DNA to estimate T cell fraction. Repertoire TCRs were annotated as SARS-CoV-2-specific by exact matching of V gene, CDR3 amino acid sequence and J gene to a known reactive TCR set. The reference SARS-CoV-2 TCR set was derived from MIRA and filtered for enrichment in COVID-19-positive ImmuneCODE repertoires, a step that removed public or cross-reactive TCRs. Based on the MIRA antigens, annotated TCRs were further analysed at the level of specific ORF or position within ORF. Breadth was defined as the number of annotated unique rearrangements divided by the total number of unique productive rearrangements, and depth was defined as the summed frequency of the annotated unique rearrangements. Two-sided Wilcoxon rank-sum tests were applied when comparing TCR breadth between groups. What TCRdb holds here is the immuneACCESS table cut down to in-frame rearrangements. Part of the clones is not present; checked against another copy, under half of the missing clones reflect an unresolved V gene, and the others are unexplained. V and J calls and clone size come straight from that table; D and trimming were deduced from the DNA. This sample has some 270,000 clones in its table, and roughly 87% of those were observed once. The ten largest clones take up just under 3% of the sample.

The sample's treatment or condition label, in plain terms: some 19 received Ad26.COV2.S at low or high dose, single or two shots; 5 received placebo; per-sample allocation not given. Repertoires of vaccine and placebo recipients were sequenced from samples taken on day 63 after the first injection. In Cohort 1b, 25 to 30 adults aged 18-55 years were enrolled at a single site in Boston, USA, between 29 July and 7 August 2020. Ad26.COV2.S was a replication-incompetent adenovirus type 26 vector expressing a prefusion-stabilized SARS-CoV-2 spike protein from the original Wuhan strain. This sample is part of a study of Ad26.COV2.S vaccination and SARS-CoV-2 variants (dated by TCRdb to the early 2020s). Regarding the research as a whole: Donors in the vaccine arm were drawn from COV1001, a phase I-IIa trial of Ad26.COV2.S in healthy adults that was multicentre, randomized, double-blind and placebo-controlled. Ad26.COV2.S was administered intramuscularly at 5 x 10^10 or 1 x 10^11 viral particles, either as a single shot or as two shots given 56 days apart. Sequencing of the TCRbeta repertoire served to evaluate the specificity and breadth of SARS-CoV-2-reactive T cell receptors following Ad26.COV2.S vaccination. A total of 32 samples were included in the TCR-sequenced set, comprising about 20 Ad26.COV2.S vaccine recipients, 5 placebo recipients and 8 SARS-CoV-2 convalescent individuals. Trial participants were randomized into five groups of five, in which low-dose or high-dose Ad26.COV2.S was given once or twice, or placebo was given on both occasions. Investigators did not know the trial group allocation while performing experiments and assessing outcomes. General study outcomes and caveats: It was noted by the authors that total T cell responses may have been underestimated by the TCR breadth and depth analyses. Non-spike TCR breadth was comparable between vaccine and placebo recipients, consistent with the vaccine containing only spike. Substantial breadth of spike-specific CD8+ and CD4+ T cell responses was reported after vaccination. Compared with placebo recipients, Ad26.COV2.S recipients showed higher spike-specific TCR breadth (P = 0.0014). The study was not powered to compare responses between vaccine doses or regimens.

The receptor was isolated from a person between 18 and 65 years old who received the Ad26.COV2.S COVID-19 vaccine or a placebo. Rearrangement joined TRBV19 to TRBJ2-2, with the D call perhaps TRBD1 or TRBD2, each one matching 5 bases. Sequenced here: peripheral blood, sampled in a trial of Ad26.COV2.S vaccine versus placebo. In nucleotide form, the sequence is TGTGCCAGTAGTAGGGGGACGGCTCGGTACACCGGGGAGCTGTTTTTT. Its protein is CASSRGTARYTGELFF.